This T cell receptor beta chain was recorded in a study of T cell repertoires in cytomegalovirus infection. For the study at large: It was recently identified HLA-C-restricted and well-studied HLA-B-restricted CMV epitopes that the study used. Carrying CMV and the relevant HLA type showed in public TCR beta signatures. Study-wide points: What dominated the ex vivo response were HLA-C-restricted CMV-specific TCR beta clonotypes.

MiXCR, applied by TCRdb to the reads, yields one record per CDR3 protein. The data show about 900,000 distinct CDR3 sequences, around 30% seen once. This clonotype has ten or more counts. Its antigen is as yet unknown. This TCR was sampled from a human donor in good health (CMV status not recorded). Some clones in this sample may be carry-over from other donors' samples. Sequenced here: cultured CD8+ T cells from PBMCs, sampled from culture after CMV antigen stimulation.

DNA of the CDR3: TGTGCCAGCAGCACGTATAGCACAGATACGCAGTATTTT. This codes for CASSTYSTDTQYF. The chain carries TRBV7-2 and TRBJ2-3; no clear D gene. CDR1 and CDR2 from the germline V gene are SGHTA and FQGNSA. The CDR3 covers 13 residues. V shed 5 bases and J shed 0 bases, with 6 bases lying between them.